A single T cell receptor (beta chain) is shown here with its context. Its cognate antigen is unknown. The PCR had 60 Vbeta and 13 Jbeta primers. Profiled with immunoSEQ multiplex PCR; TCRdb holds only in-frame clones, not every one. Among about 170,000 clones, around 75% were seen once, and the ten largest hold approximately 2.1%. This sample is drawn from a study of cytomegalovirus exposure and HLA in healthy donors. Points from the study as a whole: Presence/absence analysis assumed near-uniform sequencing depth across donors. V- and J-gene trimming of TCR beta was linked (in a later analysis) to a missense DCLRE1C variant. Excluded were some V segments that proved indistinguishable, including TRBV6-2 and TRBV6-3. Investigators reported fewer than 200 TCR beta chains as tied to cytomegalovirus.

Between the trimmed V and J ends, which lost 5 bases and 5 bases, there was a span of 13 bases. This CDR3 contains 15 residues. CDR1 and CDR2 from the germline V gene are MNHNY and SVGAGI (reference sequence). Sample: PBMCs. The chain uses TRBV6-6 and TRBJ1-6; perhaps TRBD1 as D (6 bases). The receptor was isolated from a male donor in good health and CMV-seronegative. The CDR3 nucleotides read TGTGCCAGCAGTCGCCAGGGGAACCATAATTCACCCCTCCACTTT. This gives the protein CASSRQGNHNSPLHF.